A selection of T cell receptor beta chains follows, all from one sample in a study of T-cell reconstitution after alpha-beta-depleted transplantation in children. TCRdb fed the PCR reads into MiXCR, producing one record per CDR3 protein. The data contain 450,000 to 500,000 distinct CDR3 sequences, 12% of them singletons. Material: PBMCs from the stem cell graft donor, obtained from the stem cell graft. The receptors here all came from a human donor who donated a stem cell graft to a child with combined immunodeficiency. The CDR3 runs from the conserved cysteine through the conserved F or W. D genes are given only for firm matches. A row's size may be missing; if present it is once, few, many or a size class.

clone_size: few
d_call: TRBD2
j_call: TRBJ2-7
v_call: TRBV7-3
cdr3_aa: CASSVTGLAGVDEQYF
cdr3_nt: TGTGCCAGCAGCGTTACGGGGCTAGCGGGAGTCGACGAGCAGTACTTC

clone_size: many
d_call: .
j_call: TRBJ2-5
v_call: TRBV15
cdr3_aa: CATSRRGREETQYF
cdr3_nt: TGTGCCACCAGCAGGAGGGGCAGGGAGGAGACCCAGTACTTC

clone_size: .
d_call: .
j_call: TRBJ1-3
v_call: TRBV4-3
cdr3_aa: CASSQNQGGGNTIYF
cdr3_nt: TGCGCCAGCAGCCAAAACCAGGGTGGTGGAAACACCATATATTTT

clone_size: few
d_call: TRBD2
j_call: TRBJ2-7
v_call: TRBV20-1
cdr3_aa: CSAVASGRYEQCF
cdr3_nt: TGCAGTGCTGTGGCTAGCGGGAGGTACGAGCAGTGCTTC

clone_size: many
d_call: TRBD1
j_call: TRBJ2-3
v_call: TRBV5-5
cdr3_aa: CASSNPTGASTDTQYF
cdr3_nt: TGTGCCAGCAGCAACCCGACAGGGGCTAGCACAGATACGCAGTATTTT

clone_size: many
d_call: .
j_call: TRBJ2-5
v_call: TRBV7-6
cdr3_aa: CASSLGQGSETQYF
cdr3_nt: TGTGCCAGCAGCTTAGGGCAGGGAAGCGAGACCCAGTACTTC

clone_size: many
d_call: .
j_call: TRBJ2-1
v_call: TRBV27
cdr3_aa: CASSLLAGTYNEQFF
cdr3_nt: TGTGCCAGCAGTTTATTGGCAGGGACCTACAATGAGCAGTTCTTC

clone_size: few
d_call: .
j_call: TRBJ1-2
v_call: TRBV12-3/TRBV12-4
cdr3_aa: CASRIVMGVLDGYTF
cdr3_nt: TGTGCCAGCAGAATTGTAATGGGCGTACTCGATGGCTACACCTTC

clone_size: .
d_call: .
j_call: TRBJ2-3
v_call: TRBV5-1
cdr3_aa: CASSLLGGKRTDTQYF
cdr3_nt: TGCGCCAGCAGCTTGCTGGGGGGCAAGAGGACAGATACGCAGTATTTT

clone_size: many
d_call: .
j_call: TRBJ2-7
v_call: TRBV10-2
cdr3_aa: CATGESSYEQYF
cdr3_nt: TGCGCCACCGGGGAGAGCTCCTACGAGCAGTACTTC

clone_size: many
d_call: .
j_call: TRBJ2-5
v_call: TRBV6-1
cdr3_aa: CASALDWGQETQYF
cdr3_nt: TGTGCCAGCGCCTTAGATTGGGGCCAAGAGACCCAGTACTTC

clone_size: .
d_call: TRBD2
j_call: TRBJ2-7
v_call: TRBV5-6
cdr3_aa: CASSLTSAPYEQYF
cdr3_nt: TGTGCCAGCAGCTTGACTAGCGCTCCCTACGAGCAGTACTTC

clone_size: .
d_call: TRBD1
j_call: TRBJ2-7
v_call: TRBV7-2
cdr3_aa: CASSLAPGTGYEQYF
cdr3_nt: TGTGCCAGCAGCTTAGCCCCAGGGACAGGCTACGAGCAGTACTTC

clone_size: few
d_call: .
j_call: TRBJ2-7
v_call: TRBV12-3/TRBV12-4
cdr3_aa: CASSRDPGDEQYF
cdr3_nt: TGTGCCAGCAGCAGGGACCCCGGGGACGAGCAGTACTTC

clone_size: few
d_call: .
j_call: TRBJ2-3
v_call: TRBV13
cdr3_aa: CASSLAVSADTQYF
cdr3_nt: TGTGCCAGCAGCTTAGCCGTGAGCGCAGATACGCAGTATTTT

clone_size: many
d_call: .
j_call: TRBJ2-2
v_call: TRBV12-3/TRBV12-4
cdr3_aa: CATITGHLTGELFF
cdr3_nt: TGTGCCACCATAACGGGACACCTCACCGGGGAGCTGTTTTTT

clone_size: .
d_call: TRBD1
j_call: TRBJ1-5
v_call: TRBV15
cdr3_aa: CATSRTGVGDQPQHF
cdr3_nt: TGTGCCACCAGCAGGACAGGGGTAGGGGATCAGCCCCAGCATTTT

clone_size: many
d_call: TRBD2
j_call: TRBJ2-7
v_call: TRBV3-1
cdr3_aa: CASSQDFGLAGDSYEQYF
cdr3_nt: TGTGCCAGCAGCCAAGATTTCGGGCTAGCGGGTGACTCCTACGAGCAGTACTTC

clone_size: .
d_call: TRBD2
j_call: TRBJ2-7
v_call: TRBV28
cdr3_aa: CASSLVAGVYEQYF
cdr3_nt: TGTGCCAGCAGTTTGGTAGCGGGGGTATACGAGCAGTACTTC

clone_size: few
d_call: .
j_call: TRBJ2-3
v_call: TRBV4-2
cdr3_aa: CATQGTSTDTQYF
cdr3_nt: TGTGCCACCCAGGGGACTAGCACAGATACGCAGTATTTT

clone_size: few
d_call: TRBD1
j_call: TRBJ1-6
v_call: TRBV12-3/TRBV12-4
cdr3_aa: CASSGQGWRAPLHF
cdr3_nt: TGTGCCAGCAGCGGACAGGGCTGGCGTGCACCCCTCCACTTT

clone_size: .
d_call: .
j_call: TRBJ1-6
v_call: TRBV25-1
cdr3_aa: CASSERRTSYNSPLHF
cdr3_nt: TGTGCCAGCAGTGAAAGACGGACCTCCTATAATTCACCCCTCCACTTT

clone_size: .
d_call: .
j_call: TRBJ2-1
v_call: TRBV18
cdr3_aa: CASSALTRSSHNEQFF
cdr3_nt: TGTGCCAGCTCAGCGTTGACTAGGAGTAGCCACAATGAGCAGTTCTTC

clone_size: .
d_call: .
j_call: TRBJ2-5
v_call: TRBV5-1
cdr3_aa: CASSLEGQRHYF
cdr3_nt: TGCGCCAGCAGCTTGGAAGGGCAGCGCCATTACTTC

clone_size: many
d_call: .
j_call: TRBJ2-1
v_call: TRBV16
cdr3_aa: CASSQSGLALGDEQFF
cdr3_nt: TGTGCCAGCAGCCAATCTGGGCTAGCTCTAGGGGATGAGCAGTTCTTC

clone_size: .
d_call: .
j_call: TRBJ1-6
v_call: TRBV6-1
cdr3_aa: CASSERVATRNSPLHF
cdr3_nt: TGTGCCAGCAGTGAACGGGTCGCAACGAGAAATTCACCCCTCCACTTT

clone_size: few
d_call: TRBD2
j_call: TRBJ2-1
v_call: TRBV12-3/TRBV12-4
cdr3_aa: CASSLPTSGSFIHEQFF
cdr3_nt: TGTGCCAGCAGTTTACCTACTAGCGGGAGTTTTATCCATGAGCAGTTCTTC

clone_size: .
d_call: .
j_call: TRBJ1-1
v_call: TRBV29-1
cdr3_aa: CSVDKGGQNTEAFF
cdr3_nt: TGCAGCGTTGATAAGGGAGGGCAGAACACTGAAGCTTTCTTT

clone_size: few
d_call: .
j_call: TRBJ2-5
v_call: TRBV7-9
cdr3_aa: CASSPGLGAETQYF
cdr3_nt: TGTGCCAGCAGCCCGGGACTCGGGGCAGAGACCCAGTACTTC

clone_size: few
d_call: .
j_call: TRBJ1-2
v_call: TRBV6-1
cdr3_aa: CASTRQGPEGYTF
cdr3_nt: TGTGCCAGCACTCGCCAGGGTCCGGAGGGCTACACCTTC

clone_size: many
d_call: .
j_call: TRBJ2-3
v_call: TRBV12-3/TRBV12-4
cdr3_aa: CASSLALGAGTDTQYF
cdr3_nt: TGTGCCAGCAGTTTAGCCCTGGGGGCGGGCACAGATACGCAGTATTTT

clone_size: many
d_call: TRBD1
j_call: TRBJ1-5
v_call: TRBV2
cdr3_aa: CASSEQGARSNQPQHF
cdr3_nt: TGTGCCAGCAGTGAACAGGGGGCGCGAAGCAATCAGCCCCAGCATTTT

clone_size: few
d_call: .
j_call: TRBJ2-1
v_call: TRBV7-2
cdr3_aa: CASTPDGATGGEQFF
cdr3_nt: TGTGCCAGCACCCCGGATGGGGCGACCGGGGGTGAGCAGTTCTTC

clone_size: few
d_call: TRBD1
j_call: TRBJ1-1
v_call: TRBV12-3/TRBV12-4
cdr3_aa: CASSLNSGGVYTEAFF
cdr3_nt: TGTGCCAGCAGTTTAAACTCAGGGGGCGTGTACACTGAAGCTTTCTTT

clone_size: .
d_call: .
j_call: TRBJ2-1
v_call: TRBV3-1
cdr3_aa: CASSQDTIPTERHEQFF
cdr3_nt: TGTGCCAGCAGCCAAGACACCATACCGACGGAGAGACATGAGCAGTTCTTC

clone_size: once
d_call: .
j_call: TRBJ2-1
v_call: TRBV20-1
cdr3_aa: CSASWLAKAEQFF
cdr3_nt: TGCAGTGCTAGCTGGCTAGCGAAGGCTGAGCAGTTCTTC

clone_size: many
d_call: TRBD1
j_call: TRBJ1-6
v_call: TRBV28
cdr3_aa: CASSRGTGAFQSPLHF
cdr3_nt: TGTGCCAGCAGCCGCGGGACAGGGGCATTTCAATCACCCCTCCACTTT

clone_size: .
d_call: TRBD2
j_call: TRBJ2-1
v_call: TRBV24-1
cdr3_aa: CATSDLGTSGILAEQFF
cdr3_nt: TGTGCCACCAGTGATTTGGGAACTAGCGGGATACTGGCTGAGCAGTTCTTC

clone_size: few
d_call: TRBD1
j_call: TRBJ2-7
v_call: TRBV11-1
cdr3_aa: CASSLTWTGVNEQYF
cdr3_nt: TGTGCCAGCAGCTTGACATGGACAGGGGTAAACGAGCAGTACTTC

clone_size: many
d_call: .
j_call: TRBJ2-7
v_call: TRBV11-3
cdr3_aa: CASSLDISYEQYF
cdr3_nt: TGTGCCAGCAGCTTAGATATCAGTTACGAGCAGTACTTC

clone_size: .
d_call: TRBD1
j_call: TRBJ2-7
v_call: TRBV12-3/TRBV12-4
cdr3_aa: CASSIQGSEQYF
cdr3_nt: TGTGCCAGCAGTATACAGGGGTCCGAGCAGTACTTC

clone_size: .
d_call: TRBD2
j_call: TRBJ2-2
v_call: TRBV7-8
cdr3_aa: CASSLERGRTGELFF
cdr3_nt: TGTGCCAGCAGCTTAGAGCGGGGAAGAACCGGGGAGCTGTTTTTT

clone_size: few
d_call: .
j_call: TRBJ1-2
v_call: TRBV18
cdr3_aa: CASSPPGDGYTF
cdr3_nt: TGTGCCAGCTCACCACCTGGGGATGGCTACACCTTC

clone_size: .
d_call: TRBD1
j_call: TRBJ2-7
v_call: TRBV6-1
cdr3_aa: CASSEIGQGFYEQYF
cdr3_nt: TGTGCCAGCAGTGAAATAGGACAGGGATTCTACGAGCAGTACTTC

clone_size: .
d_call: .
j_call: TRBJ2-1
v_call: TRBV11-2
cdr3_aa: CASSSRGRGPLSNEQFF
cdr3_nt: TGTGCCAGCAGCTCGCGGGGGCGCGGCCCTCTCTCCAATGAGCAGTTCTTC

clone_size: few
d_call: TRBD2
j_call: TRBJ2-2
v_call: TRBV20-1
cdr3_aa: CSASLAGDTGELFF
cdr3_nt: TGCAGTGCTAGTCTCGCGGGGGACACCGGGGAGCTGTTTTTT

clone_size: .
d_call: TRBD2
j_call: TRBJ2-7
v_call: TRBV13
cdr3_aa: CASSRGTSAYEQYF
cdr3_nt: TGTGCCAGCAGCCGAGGGACTAGCGCCTACGAGCAGTACTTC

clone_size: few
d_call: TRBD2
j_call: TRBJ2-4
v_call: TRBV7-8
cdr3_aa: CASSSTSGGATAKNIQYF
cdr3_nt: TGTGCCAGCAGCTCGACTAGCGGGGGGGCGACCGCCAAAAACATTCAGTACTTC

clone_size: few
d_call: .
j_call: TRBJ1-1
v_call: TRBV4-3
cdr3_aa: CASSLGQIRASRANTEAFF
cdr3_nt: TGCGCCAGCAGCCTAGGACAGATTCGAGCTTCCCGAGCGAACACTGAAGCTTTCTTT

clone_size: .
d_call: TRBD2
j_call: TRBJ2-7
v_call: TRBV12-3/TRBV12-4
cdr3_aa: CASSLGTRLRWGSYEQYF
cdr3_nt: TGTGCCAGCAGTTTAGGGACTAGATTGCGTTGGGGCTCCTACGAGCAGTACTTC

clone_size: .
d_call: .
j_call: TRBJ1-3
v_call: TRBV10-3
cdr3_aa: CAISEEEGSGNTIYF
cdr3_nt: TGTGCCATCAGTGAGGAAGAGGGCTCCGGAAACACCATATATTTT

clone_size: .
d_call: .
j_call: TRBJ2-3
v_call: TRBV11-3
cdr3_aa: CASSPDSFIQSTDTQYF
cdr3_nt: TGTGCCAGCAGCCCGGACTCCTTCATACAGAGCACAGATACGCAGTATTTT

clone_size: many
d_call: .
j_call: TRBJ1-1
v_call: TRBV11-2
cdr3_aa: CASSLGFGEAFF
cdr3_nt: TGTGCCAGCAGCTTAGGGTTCGGTGAAGCTTTCTTT

clone_size: many
d_call: .
j_call: TRBJ2-3
v_call: TRBV9
cdr3_aa: CASSVDGASTDTQYF
cdr3_nt: TGTGCCAGCAGCGTAGACGGGGCTAGCACAGATACGCAGTATTTT

clone_size: .
d_call: .
j_call: TRBJ2-5
v_call: TRBV24-1
cdr3_aa: CATSDFGGGQQETQYF
cdr3_nt: TGTGCCACCAGTGATTTTGGGGGGGGACAACAAGAGACCCAGTACTTC

clone_size: many
d_call: .
j_call: TRBJ2-7
v_call: TRBV12-3/TRBV12-4
cdr3_aa: CASTRYQDYEQYF
cdr3_nt: TGTGCCAGCACCCGTTATCAAGACTACGAGCAGTACTTC

clone_size: .
d_call: TRBD2
j_call: TRBJ2-1
v_call: TRBV11-3
cdr3_aa: CASSLRREGRNEQFF
cdr3_nt: TGTGCCAGCAGCTTACGACGGGAGGGCCGGAATGAGCAGTTCTTC

clone_size: many
d_call: .
j_call: TRBJ2-5
v_call: TRBV10-3
cdr3_aa: CAISVGSPVQETQYF
cdr3_nt: TGTGCCATCAGTGTGGGGAGCCCGGTCCAAGAGACCCAGTACTTC

clone_size: .
d_call: .
j_call: TRBJ2-1
v_call: TRBV7-2
cdr3_aa: CASSTDSRTGNEQFF
cdr3_nt: TGTGCCAGCAGCACCGACTCCCGGACCGGCAATGAGCAGTTCTTC